The next 15 T cell receptor beta chains were all read from a single sample in a study of T cells after yellow fever vaccination. Each CDR3 protein gets one entry after TCRdb re-called the 5' RACE reads with MiXCR. This repertoire shows about 300,000 distinct CDR3 sequences, around 6.8% found once; its top ten account for roughly a sixth. Source: PBMCs, taken roughly 46 days after the first yellow fever vaccination. These receptors all come from a young man who received the YFV17D yellow fever vaccine.

V usage is TRBV9 and J usage is TRBJ2-1; no clear D. Germline CDR1 and CDR2: SGDLS and YYNGEE. Trimming removed 0 bases from V and 0 bases from J, with 7 bases in between. This CDR3 contains 15 residues. The CDR3 DNA sequence: TGTGCCAGCAGCGTAGAGTATAGCTCCTACAATGAGCAGTTCTTC. Translating it yields CASSVEYSSYNEQFF.

The chain uses TRBV4-1 and TRBJ2-2; 11 nucleotides line up with TRBD2. Germline values: CDR1 MGHRA, CDR2 YSYEKL. V was pared by 5 bases and J by 4 bases, with 6 bases of the junction left unmatched. The CDR3 has 16 residues. The CDR3 sequence: CASSWLAGGPTGELFF. CDR3 DNA: TGCGCCAGCAGCTGGTTAGCGGGGGGGCCCACCGGGGAGCTGTTTTTT.

This chain connects TRBV20-1 to TRBJ1-2; 7 positions agree with TRBD1. This CDR3 spans 13 amino acids. Germline CDR1 is DFQATT and CDR2 is SNEGSKA (reference sequence). Trimming cost V 5 bases and J 4 bases; bases outside gene matches: 7. The CDR3: CSARLGTAYGYTF. The CDR3 DNA follows: TGCAGTGCTCGACTCGGGACAGCCTATGGCTACACCTTC.

V is TRBV27 and J is TRBJ1-2; D is undetermined. CDR1 is MNHEY and CDR2 is SMNVEV in the germline V gene (reference sequence). V was trimmed by 7 bases and J by 6 bases, leaving 9 bases between them. This CDR3 contains 11 residues. The CDR3 sequence: CASKVGNGYTF. In DNA, the CDR3 is TGTGCCAGCAAGGTGGGGAATGGCTACACCTTC.

This chain connects TRBV7-6 to TRBJ1-1; D is unclear. V was trimmed by 2 bases and J by 11 bases, leaving 21 bases between them. Germline V gene sequence: CDR1 SGHVS, CDR2 FNYEAQ. The CDR3 contains 15 residues. DNA of the CDR3: TGTGCCAGCAGCTTATCGGGTGAGGAGAGGCTGGGGGCTTTCTTT. Protein: CASSLSGEERLGAFF.

This clonotype was observed a few times. The CDR3 nucleotides read TGCGCCAGCAGCCCTCGCGGGGCAGGGGCGAACACCGGGGAGCTGTTTTTT. Translation: CASSPRGAGANTGELFF. This chain links TRBV4-1 with TRBJ2-2; D may correspond to TRBD1 or TRBD2 (6 bases each). Per the germline V gene, CDR1 is MGHRA and CDR2 is YSYEKL. CDR3 length: 17 residues. V was shortened by 4 bases and J by 0 bases, with 15 bases between the two germline ends.

The chain carries TRBV6-5 and TRBJ2-7; D gene unclear. Germline CDR1 MNHEY, CDR2 SVGAGI. The CDR3 covers 11 residues. V lost 5 bases and J 7 bases, leaving 9 bases between the germline ends. In DNA form, the CDR3 reads TGTGCCAGCAGTAAGGGTAAAGAGCAGTACGTC. Translating it yields CASSKGKEQYV.

The chain has TRBV2 and TRBJ1-2, with TRBD1 identical over 7 bases. The CDR3 spans 15 residues. With 1 base clipped from V and 5 bases from J, the junction kept 7 bases outside the gene matches. Germline loops: CDR1 SNHLY, CDR2 FYNNEI. This CDR3 reads CASSEGRDSLYGYTF. The CDR3 nucleotides read TGTGCCAGCAGTGAAGGGCGGGACAGCCTATATGGCTACACCTTC. Based on the CDR3 plus reference TRBV2 and TRBJ1-2, the full variable domain is EPEVTQTPSHQVTQMGQEVILRCVPISNHLYFYWYRQILGQKVEFLVSFYNNEISEKSEIFDDQFSVERPDGSNFTLKIRSTKLEDSAMYFCASSEGRDSLYGYTFGSGTRLTVV.

The sample holds many counts of this clonotype. The rearrangement links TRBV10-3 to TRBJ2-5, with 7 nucleotides matching TRBD1. J was trimmed by 1 base and V by 4 bases; bases with no gene match: 3. The germline V gene has CDR1 ENHRY and CDR2 SYGVKD. CDR3 length equals 14 residues. CDR3 residues: CAISVGQTQETQYF. The CDR3 DNA sequence: TGTGCCATCAGTGTGGGACAGACCCAAGAGACCCAGTACTTC.

This clonotype was detected only a few times. Here the CDR3 reads CASSQIRDSTYEQYF. Here the CDR3 DNA reads TGCGCCAGCAGCCAAATACGGGACTCCACCTACGAGCAGTACTTC. V usage is TRBV4-1 and J usage is TRBJ2-7, with a tentative D call TRBD2 (6 bases). Trimming left V 2 bases short and J 2 bases short, with 13 bases between. The CDR3 is 15 residues long. Germline loops: CDR1 MGHRA, CDR2 YSYEKL.

This chain connects TRBV20-1 to TRBJ2-7, with a tentative D call TRBD1 (6 bases). This CDR3 comprises 14 residues. Deletions cut 8 bases from V and 6 bases from J, with 23 bases between. Germline lookup yields CDR1 DFQATT and CDR2 SNEGSKA (reference sequence). The CDR3, as DNA: TGCAGTTCAGGGACAACATCTTTCCCCGGCGAGCAGTACTTC. It yields the protein CSSGTTSFPGEQYF.

This rearrangement joins TRBV6-2 or TRBV6-3 to TRBJ2-5, with 7 bases identical to TRBD2. Germline V gene sequence: CDR1 MNHEY, CDR2 SVGEGT. The CDR3 runs 16 residues. V dropped 6 bases and J dropped 9; count of bases not matched to a gene: 19. The CDR3 protein is CASRNSGRTVGRAQYF. The CDR3 DNA is TGTGCCAGCAGGAACAGCGGACGGACGGTGGGGAGGGCCCAGTACTTC.

This clonotype was detected only a few times. The J gene is TRBJ1-1, the V gene TRBV5-1; the D gene is possibly TRBD1 (6 bases). The ends were cut back, 4 bases at V and 8 bases at J, with 15 bases in the middle. CDR3 length equals 13 residues. Germline-derived CDR1 and CDR2 are SGHRS and YFSETQ. CDR3 in amino acids: CASSTDGQGEAFF. The CDR3 nucleotides read TGCGCCAGCAGCACCGACGGGCAGGGGGAAGCTTTCTTT.

V and J are TRBV6-2 or TRBV6-3 and TRBJ1-4; unclear D gene. CDR3 length: 14 residues. Germline assignment: CDR1 MNHEY and CDR2 SVGEGT. V lost 8 bases, J lost 3 bases, and 13 bases lay in between. The CDR3 nucleotides are TGTGCCAGCTGCACGCAGTCATCTAATGAAAAACTGTTTTTT. Amino acids: CASCTQSSNEKLFF.

CDR3 DNA sequence: TGTGCCATCAGCTTAGCGGGGGGGGGCGAGCAGTACTTC. Protein product: CAISLAGGGEQYF. The V and J genes are TRBV10-3 and TRBJ2-7, with TRBD2 identical over 11 bases. CDR3 length equals 13 residues. The V gene's germline CDR1 is ENHRY and CDR2 SYGVKD. Trimming at V came to 6 bases and at J to 6 bases, leaving 4 bases not matched to a gene.